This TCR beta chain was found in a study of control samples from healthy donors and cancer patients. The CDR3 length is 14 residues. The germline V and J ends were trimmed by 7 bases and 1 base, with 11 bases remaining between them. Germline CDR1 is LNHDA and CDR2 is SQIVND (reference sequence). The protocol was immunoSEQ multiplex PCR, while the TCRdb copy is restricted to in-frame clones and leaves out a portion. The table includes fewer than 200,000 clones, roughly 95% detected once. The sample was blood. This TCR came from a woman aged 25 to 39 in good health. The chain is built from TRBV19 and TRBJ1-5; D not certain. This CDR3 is CASTHTRSNQPQHF. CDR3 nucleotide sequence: TGTGCCAGTACCCACACGAGAAGCAATCAGCCCCAGCATTTT.